This record covers a single T cell receptor (beta chain). Participants came from about 23 US areas, aged roughly 18 to 95 years. Assignments of participants to cohorts depended upon their own reported clinical history. Trimming cost V 1 base and J 9 bases, with 19 bases left between them. Germline CDR1 and CDR2: SEHNR and FQNEAQ (reference sequence). The CDR3 is 16 amino acids. TCRdb keeps only in-frame clones here, not all; method: immunoSEQ multiplex PCR. This sample has 300,000 to 400,000 clones; approximately 88% occur once, and the top ten carry 5% to 6%. The sample is drawn from a study of blood T cell repertoires in COVID-19. Study-level background: The samples span acute and convalescent COVID-19 from the United States, Italy and Spain.

The specimen was PBMCs or T cells enriched from blood (not recorded which). The chain uses TRBV7-9 and TRBJ2-1, with D possibly TRBD1 on 7 matching bases. This receptor was identified in a man aged 30-40 years who had recovered from COVID-19. CDR3 protein: CASSLVGAGGLGEQFF. The CDR3 bases are TGTGCCAGCAGCTTAGTCGGGGCAGGGGGACTTGGTGAGCAGTTCTTC.